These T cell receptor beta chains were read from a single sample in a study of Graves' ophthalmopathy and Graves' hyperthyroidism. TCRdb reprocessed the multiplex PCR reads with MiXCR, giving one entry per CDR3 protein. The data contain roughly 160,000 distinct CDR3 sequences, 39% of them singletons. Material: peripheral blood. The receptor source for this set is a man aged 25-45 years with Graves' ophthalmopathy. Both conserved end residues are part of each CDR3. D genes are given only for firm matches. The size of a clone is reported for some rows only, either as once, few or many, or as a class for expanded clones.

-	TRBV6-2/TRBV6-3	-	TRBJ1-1	TGTGCCAGCAGTTACTCGATTCTAGGTCGGGCTGAAGCTTTCTTT	CASSYSILGRAEAFF
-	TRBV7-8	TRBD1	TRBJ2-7	TGTGCCAGCGTTCCGGGACAGCAAACGGGGACCTCCTACGAGCAGTACTTC	CASVPGQQTGTSYEQYF
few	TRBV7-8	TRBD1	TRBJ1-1	TGTGCCAGCAGCCTACAGGGGAGGGATGAAGCTTTCTTT	CASSLQGRDEAFF
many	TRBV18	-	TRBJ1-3	TGTGCCAGCTCACCGGGAGTACCGAGCTCTGGAAACACCATATATTTT	CASSPGVPSSGNTIYF
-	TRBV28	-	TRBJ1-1	TGTGCCAGCAGTACATCACCGGACACTGAAGCTTTCTTT	CASSTSPDTEAFF
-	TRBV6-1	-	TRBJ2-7	TGTGCCAGCAGTGAAGCCAGGTTTGACGGCTACGAGCAGTACTTC	CASSEARFDGYEQYF
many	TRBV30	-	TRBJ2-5	TGTGCCTGGAGTGTTGGGGGGACGACTAAAGAGACCCAGTACTTC	CAWSVGGTTKETQYF
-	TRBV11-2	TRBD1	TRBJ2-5	TGTGCCAGCAGCTTACAGGGGGCGCTGGCAACAGAGACCCAGTACTTC	CASSLQGALATETQYF
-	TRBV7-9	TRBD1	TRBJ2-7	TGTGCCAGCAGCAGAGGGACAGGAGTTACCTACGAGCAGTACTTC	CASSRGTGVTYEQYF
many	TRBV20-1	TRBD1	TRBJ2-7	TGCAGTGCCCCCCGGACAGGGGGCTTTGACGAGCAGTACTTC	CSAPRTGGFDEQYF
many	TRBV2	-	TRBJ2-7	TGTGCCAGCAGTGGGGGGGGCCACGACGAGCAGTACTTC	CASSGGGHDEQYF
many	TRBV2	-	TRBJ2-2	TGTGCCAGCAGTCTTGACCTGGGCACCGGGGAGCTGTTTTTT	CASSLDLGTGELFF
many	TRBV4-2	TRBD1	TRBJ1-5	TGTGCCAGCAGCCAAGGTCTGACGGGACAGGGGGCGATTCAGCCCCAGCATTTT	CASSQGLTGQGAIQPQHF
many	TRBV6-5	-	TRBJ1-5	TGTGCCAGCAGTCCTGGAAGGGGCCAGCCCCAGCATTTT	CASSPGRGQPQHF
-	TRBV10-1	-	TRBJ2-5	TGCGCCAGCAGTGACCAGCTAGGAGAGACCCAGTACTTC	CASSDQLGETQYF
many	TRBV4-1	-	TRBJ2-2	TGCGCCAGCAGCCATCTTTCCGGGCCCGGGGAGCTGTTTTTT	CASSHLSGPGELFF
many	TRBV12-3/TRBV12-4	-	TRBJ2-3	TGTGCCAGCAGTCTCGGGCGGAGTGGCGCAGATACGCAGTATTTT	CASSLGRSGADTQYF
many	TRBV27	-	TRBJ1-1	TGTGCCAGCAGTTTATCGCCAGGGATGAACACTGAAGCTTTCTTT	CASSLSPGMNTEAFF
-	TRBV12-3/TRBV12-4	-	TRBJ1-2	TGTGCCAGCAGGCCGGGTCCGACCTCGCCCGGCTACACCTTC	CASRPGPTSPGYTF
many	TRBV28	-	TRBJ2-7	TGTGCCAGCAATAATCGAAACCAAGGTCCCCTCTCCTACGAGCAGTACTTC	CASNNRNQGPLSYEQYF
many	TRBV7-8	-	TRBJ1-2	TGTGCCAGCAGCTTAAGCCCAGGGAACTATGGCTACACCTTC	CASSLSPGNYGYTF
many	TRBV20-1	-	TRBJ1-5	TGCAGTGCTAGAGATACGGGGGATTCTGATCAGCCCCAGCATTTT	CSARDTGDSDQPQHF